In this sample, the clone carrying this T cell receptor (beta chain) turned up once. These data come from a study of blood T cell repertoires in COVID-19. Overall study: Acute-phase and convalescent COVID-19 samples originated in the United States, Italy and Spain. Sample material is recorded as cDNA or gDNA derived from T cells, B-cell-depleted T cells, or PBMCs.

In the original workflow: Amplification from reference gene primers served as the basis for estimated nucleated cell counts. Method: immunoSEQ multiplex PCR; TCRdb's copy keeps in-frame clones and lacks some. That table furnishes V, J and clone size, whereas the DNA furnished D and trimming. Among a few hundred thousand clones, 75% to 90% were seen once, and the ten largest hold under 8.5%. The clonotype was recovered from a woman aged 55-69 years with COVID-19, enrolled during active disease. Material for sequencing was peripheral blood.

The DNA for the CDR3 is TGTGCCTGGAGCACGATCCTCGGTCTTGGCTACACCTTC. It codes for CAWSTILGLGYTF. The J gene is TRBJ1-2, the V gene TRBV30; the D is unclear. This CDR3 has 13 amino acids. The germline V and J ends were trimmed by 3 bases and 7 bases, with 15 bases remaining between them. Germline V gene lookup returns CDR1 GTSNPN and CDR2 SVGIG (reference sequence).